This note documents a single T cell receptor (beta chain) sequence. The sample is drawn from a study of cytomegalovirus exposure and HLA in healthy donors. Per the germline V gene, CDR1 is SQVTM and CDR2 is ANQGSEA. The V end was cut by 4 bases, the J end by 9 bases, with 10 bases between. The CDR3 runs 11 residues. Primers: 60 Vbeta forward and 13 Jbeta reverse. Produced via immunoSEQ multiplex PCR; TCRdb's table is partial and in-frame only. The sample yields around 190,000 clones, of which the top ten take up more than 0.75%. This chain uses TRBV29-1 with TRBJ2-1; no reliable D call. This TCR derives from a woman aged 30 to 39 in good health and CMV-seropositive. Sequences were obtained from PBMCs. The CDR3 reads CSVVNSGEQFF. The CDR3 DNA is TGCAGCGTTGTCAACTCCGGTGAGCAGTTCTTC.